The clone carrying this T cell receptor (beta chain) turned up a few times. Its antigen remains unidentified. The germline gives CDR1 MNHEY, CDR2 SMNVEV (reference sequence). Trimming took off 9 bases at V and 8 bases at J, with 17 bases between the two ends. CDR3 length: 13 residues. Clones were read by immunoSEQ multiplex PCR, and TCRdb kept only the in-frame ones, dropping some. The sample has roughly 40,000 clones, approximately 82% seen once. The data derive from a study of lymphopenia after photon versus proton radiotherapy. General study findings and limits: Under photons, naive T cells and diversity fell while effector/memory populations rose.

The origin of this receptor is a woman in her seventies with pancreatic cancer. The gene calls are TRBV27 and TRBJ1-5; D might be TRBD1 (6 bases). Source: peripheral blood, taken from a patient treated with proton-based radiotherapy. The CDR3 DNA reads as TGTGCCAGTTCCGAGGGGGGATGGAAGCCCCAGCATTTT. It codes for CASSEGGWKPQHF.